Presented here are 31 T cell receptor beta chains from one specimen sequenced in a study of CD8+ T cells in alopecia areata. Following extraction, RNA underwent reverse transcription to cDNA, which served as the sequencing template. Produced via immunoSEQ multiplex PCR; TCRdb's table is partial and in-frame only. The data hold 90,000 to 100,000 clones, with nearly 45% observed a single time. The sequenced sample was CD4+ T cells sorted from blood. Receptors originate from a human donor with alopecia areata.

The chain couples TRBV11-2 to TRBJ1-1, with 9 bases identical to TRBD1. Per germline, CDR1 SGHAT and CDR2 FQNNGV. CDR3 size: 12 residues. V lost 5 bases to trimming and J lost 12 bases; unmatched junction nucleotides: 7. The CDR3 DNA sequence: TGTGCCAGCAGCGGGGGAGGACAGGGGACTTTCTTT. Its translation is CASSGGGQGTFF.

In its sample, this clone was seen a few times. This chain uses TRBV10-3 with TRBJ2-7, with 9 bases matching TRBD1. The germline V gene encodes CDR1 ENHRY and CDR2 SYGVKD. CDR3 size: 11 residues. With 11 bases clipped from V and 6 bases from J, the junction kept 5 bases outside the gene matches. The CDR3 DNA reads as TGTGCCGTCGGGACAGGGACCGAGCAGTACTTC. It is translated as CAVGTGTEQYF.

This chain links TRBV25-1 with TRBJ2-3, with D perhaps TRBD1 (6 bases). This CDR3 has 12 amino acids. Germline lookup yields CDR1 MGHDK and CDR2 SYGVNS. The V end lost 7 bases, the J end lost 2 bases, and 7 bases lay between the germline ends. CDR3 loop: CASNRDTDTQYF. Written as DNA, the CDR3 is TGTGCCAGCAACAGGGACACAGATACGCAGTATTTT.

This clone was found a few times. This chain connects TRBV29-1 to TRBJ1-2; D is uncertain. Germline V gene sequence: CDR1 SQVTM, CDR2 ANQGSEA. V dropped 6 bases and J dropped 4 bases, with 12 bases sitting between them. The CDR3 has 12 amino acids. The CDR3 sequence is CSVKRVGYGYTF. CDR3 bases: TGCAGCGTAAAAAGGGTTGGCTATGGCTACACCTTC.

The chain recombines TRBV29-1 with TRBJ2-1, with 11 bases identical to TRBD2. CDR1 and CDR2 (germline): SQVTM, ANQGSEA. V lost 2 bases, J lost 1 base, and 4 bases stayed unmatched. The CDR3 runs 16 residues. The CDR3 spells CSVERLAGGSYNEQFF. CDR3 coding DNA: TGCAGCGTTGAACGCCTAGCGGGAGGTTCCTACAATGAGCAGTTCTTC.

The V gene is TRBV29-1, the J gene TRBJ1-2; 7 bases match TRBD1. The CDR3 covers 15 residues. Germline CDR1 SQVTM, CDR2 ANQGSEA. Unmatched junction bases numbered 9, after V lost 4 bases and J lost 1 base. The CDR3 is CSVGSPGQSNYGYTF. DNA of the CDR3: TGCAGCGTTGGAAGTCCGGGACAGAGTAACTATGGCTACACCTTC.

The chain recombines TRBV23-1 with TRBJ2-1, with 7 positions matching TRBD2. TRBV23-1 is known as an ORF, though its function is uncertain. Trimming removed 6 bases from V and 6 bases from J; junction bases left unmatched: 2. The CDR3 length is 12 residues. CDR3 sequence reads: CASRPSGNEQFF. CDR3 sequence (DNA): TGCGCCAGCAGACCTAGCGGCAATGAGCAGTTCTTC.

V usage is TRBV30 and J usage is TRBJ1-5; no clear D. Looked up from germline, CDR1 is GTSNPN and CDR2 is SVGIG (reference sequence). V lost 3 bases and J lost 5, with 8 bases in between. The CDR3 totals 12 residues. The CDR3 sequence is CAWSGSDQPQHF. CDR3 coding DNA: TGTGCCTGGAGCGGGAGCGATCAGCCCCAGCATTTT.

The V call is TRBV11-2, the J call TRBJ2-5; no definite D call. CDR1 is SGHAT and CDR2 is FQNNGV in the germline V gene. V was clipped by 0 bases and J by 7 bases, with 6 bases between them. The CDR3 sequence is 12 residues long. The CDR3 sequence: CASSLDLVTQYF. CDR3 coding DNA: TGTGCCAGCAGCTTAGATTTGGTGACCCAGTACTTC.

This clone was detected once. The chain combines TRBV4-3 with TRBJ1-4, with 7 bases fitting TRBD1. This CDR3 has 12 amino acids. Losses at the gene ends were 3 bases for V and 10 bases for J; bases not matched to a gene: 2. In germline, CDR1 is LGHNA, CDR2 YSLEER. CDR3 nucleotide sequence: TGCGCCAGCAGCCAGGACAGGACAAAACTGTTTTTT. Translated: CASSQDRTKLFF.

This clone has a handful of counts. This chain uses TRBV29-1 with TRBJ2-3, with 8 bases lining up with TRBD1. V dropped 7 bases and J dropped 7; count of bases not matched to a gene: 13. This CDR3 comprises 14 residues. Germline values: CDR1 SQVTM, CDR2 ANQGSEA. This CDR3 is CSAVLGTGDYTQYF. The CDR3 DNA sequence: TGCAGCGCCGTTTTAGGGACAGGAGACTATACGCAGTATTTT.

With respect to this clone: Given the absence of the conserved phenylalanine or tryptophan at the CDR3 end, a read error is likely. No DNA is shown, since the ends of the CDR3 on it are uncertain; the CDR3 is the one TCRdb lists. This chain connects TRBV7-8 to TRBJ2-3; TRBD2, the D gene given by the table, was not confirmed from the DNA. The CDR3 is 8 amino acids in total, end residues counted. Germline assignment: CDR1 SGHVS and CDR2 FQNEAQ. The CDR3 is CASSFTRS.

In regard to this clone: This sample also contains other DNA sequences that code for the same CDR3. The chain employs TRBV29-1 and TRBJ1-2, with no clear D. CDR1 is SQVTM, CDR2 ANQGSEA, per germline. The CDR3 has 12 residues. Trimming shortened V by 2 bases and J by 1 base, and 5 bases separated the two germline ends. The CDR3 bases are TGCAGCGTTGAAACGGTTAACTATGGCTACACCTTC. Translated: CSVETVNYGYTF.

This clone came up a few times. V is TRBV29-1 and J is TRBJ2-7; 8 bases align to TRBD2. This CDR3 comprises 15 residues. After removal of 4 bases from V and 3 bases from J, the junction contained 11 bases not matched to a gene. The germline V gene has CDR1 SQVTM and CDR2 ANQGSEA. Written as DNA, the CDR3 is TGCAGCGTTGCAGGCTCGGGGGGGCTACGCTACGAGCAGTACTTC. Translating it yields CSVAGSGGLRYEQYF.

The DNA for the CDR3 is TGTGCCAGCAGTTACCGGCACGTGACAGATACGCAGTATTTT. Protein product: CASSYRHVTDTQYF. The chain links TRBV6-6 to TRBJ2-3; D is unresolved. V lost 2 bases to trimming and J lost 3 bases, with 9 bases between them. CDR3 length: 14 residues. CDR1 is MNHNY, CDR2 SVGAGI, per germline (reference sequence).

The chain couples TRBV27 to TRBJ1-4; D not certain. The germline V gene encodes CDR1 MNHEY and CDR2 SMNVEV (reference sequence). The CDR3 has 13 residues. The V end lost 6 bases, the J end lost 6 bases, and 11 bases lay between the germline ends. The DNA of the CDR3 is TGTGCCAGCAGCCCTTCTGGTTATGAAAAACTGTTTTTT. Protein sequence: CASSPSGYEKLFF. The variable domain in full, completed from reference TRBV27 and TRBJ1-4, reads EAQVTQNPRYLITVTGKKLTVTCSQNMNHEYMSWYRQDPGLGLRQIYYSMNVEVTDKGDVPEGYKVSRKEKRNFPLILESPSPNQTSLYFCASSPSGYEKLFFGSGTQLSVL.

The CDR3 reads CSASGEDTQYF. The CDR3 DNA reads TGCAGTGCTAGCGGCGAAGATACGCAGTATTTT. The V and J genes are TRBV20-1 and TRBJ2-3; no clear D gene. This CDR3 has 11 residues. Germline CDR1 reads DFQATT; CDR2 reads SNEGSKA (reference sequence). V lost 3 bases to trimming and J lost 5 bases, with 6 bases between them.

This clone was counted ten times or more. The chain joins TRBV28 to TRBJ2-3, with 7 bases matching TRBD1. There are 16 residues in the CDR3. Germline values: CDR1 MDHEN, CDR2 SYDVKM. V dropped 2 bases and J dropped 2; count of bases not matched to a gene: 7. The CDR3 DNA reads as TGTGCCAGCAGTTTACAGGGACAGTTCCTCACAGATACGCAGTATTTT. As protein: CASSLQGQFLTDTQYF.

The CDR3 reads CASSGSGGYTGELFF. CDR3 nucleotides: TGTGCCAGCAGTGGGTCCGGGGGGTACACCGGGGAGCTGTTTTTT. J is TRBJ2-2 and V is TRBV2, with 7 bases aligning to TRBD2. V lost 4 bases to trimming and J lost 3 bases; unmatched junction nucleotides: 5. Germline V gene lookup returns CDR1 SNHLY and CDR2 FYNNEI. The CDR3 extends over 15 amino acids.

This sequence joins TRBV28 and TRBJ2-1; maybe TRBD2 (5 bases). The CDR3 spans 16 residues. V gave up 7 bases and J gave up 15 bases, with 31 bases separating them. Germline V gene lookup returns CDR1 MDHEN and CDR2 SYDVKM. This CDR3 is CASTARRSGVPGRRFF. The CDR3 nucleotides are TGTGCCAGCACCGCGCGTAGAAGCGGAGTCCCGGGAAGGCGGTTCTTC. Combining the CDR3 with reference TRBV28 and TRBJ2-1 gives the whole variable domain DVKVTQSSRYLVKRTGEKVFLECVQDMDHENMFWYRQDPGLGLRLIYFSYDVKMKEKGDIPEGYSVSREKKERFSLILESASTNQTSMYLCASTARRSGVPGRRFFGPGTRLTVL.

The genes are TRBV5-6 and TRBJ2-4, with 8 bases lining up with TRBD2. This CDR3 is 14 amino acids long. Germline CDR1 reads SGHDT; CDR2 reads YYEEEE. J gave up 9 bases and V 2 bases, and 7 bases lay outside the gene matches. In DNA form, the CDR3 reads TGTGCCAGCAGCTTAGGGCGGGGGGCCACCATTCAGTACTTC. The encoded protein is CASSLGRGATIQYF.

This clone was counted a few times. At one end, the junction sequence differs from germline, possibly due to a read error. The chain uses TRBV20-1 and TRBJ2-7, with D possibly being TRBD2 (5 bases). Germline values: CDR1 DFQATT, CDR2 SNEGSKA (reference sequence). The CDR3 length is 11 residues. The CDR3 nucleotides are TGCAGTGCTAGAGATCGGGTCGCAGGAGGCTTC. Amino acids: CSARDRVAGGF.

The chain couples TRBV5-6 to TRBJ1-2, with TRBD1 matching 7 bases. The CDR3 totals 16 residues. V lost 7 bases to trimming and J lost 1 base; unmatched junction nucleotides: 13. Germline V gene lookup returns CDR1 SGHDT and CDR2 YYEEEE. The DNA for the CDR3 is TGTGCCAGCGTTCCACAGGGGAGGCTGTATAACTATGGCTACACCTTC. Residues: CASVPQGRLYNYGYTF.

The gene calls are TRBV28 and TRBJ2-7, with TRBD1 identical over 7 bases. The CDR3 totals 14 residues. V was pared by 11 bases and J by 3 bases, with 13 bases of the junction left unmatched. CDR1 is MDHEN and CDR2 is SYDVKM in the germline V gene. Here the CDR3 DNA reads TGTGCCTCATGCTCCGGGACAGCATTCTACGAGCAGTACTTC. The encoded protein is CASCSGTAFYEQYF. The whole variable domain, filled in from reference TRBV28 and TRBJ2-7, reads DVKVTQSSRYLVKRTGEKVFLECVQDMDHENMFWYRQDPGLGLRLIYFSYDVKMKEKGDIPEGYSVSREKKERFSLILESASTNQTSMYLCASCSGTAFYEQYFGPGTRLTVT.

Only one count was recorded for this clone. CDR3 DNA sequence: TGTGCCAGCAGCTTGGTAGGGGGCGGGGAGACCCAGTACTTC. It is translated as CASSLVGGGETQYF. The J gene is TRBJ2-5, the V gene TRBV5-4; 7 bases match TRBD1. CDR1 and CDR2 from the germline V gene are SGHNT and YYREEE (reference sequence). The V segment lost 0 bases and the J segment 5 bases; nucleotides outside the gene matches: 4. CDR3 size: 14 residues.

This clone showed up just a few times. The gene calls are TRBV14 and TRBJ2-5; TRBD1 is a possible D gene (5 bases). V lost 0 bases and J 8 bases, leaving 13 bases between the germline ends. CDR3 length equals 14 residues. Germline CDR1 reads SGHDN; CDR2 reads FVKESK. This chain's CDR3 is CASSQELTVDTQYF. In DNA, the CDR3 is TGTGCCAGCAGCCAAGAATTGACAGTGGACACCCAGTACTTC.

The V gene is TRBV2, the J gene TRBJ2-5; the match to TRBD2 covers 13 bases. After removal of 4 bases from V and 4 bases from J, the junction contained 0 bases not matched to a gene. The CDR3 loop spans 14 amino acids. From germline, CDR1 is SNHLY and CDR2 FYNNEI. CDR3 in amino acids: CASSGTSGRETQYF. In DNA form, the CDR3 reads TGTGCCAGCAGTGGGACTAGCGGGAGAGAGACCCAGTACTTC.

This chain joins TRBV13 and TRBJ1-2; D possibly corresponds to TRBD1 (6 bases). Germline V gene lookup returns CDR1 PRHDT and CDR2 FYEKMQ (reference sequence). The CDR3 is 14 residues long. The germline V and J ends were trimmed by 2 bases and 8 bases, with 15 bases remaining between them. CDR3 region: CASSLRGSERGYTF. For the CDR3, the DNA is TGTGCCAGCAGCTTAAGGGGGTCAGAGCGAGGCTACACCTTC.

This chain joins TRBV29-1 and TRBJ1-1; D is undetermined. V was pared by 4 bases and J by 1 base, with 10 bases between. There are 13 residues in the CDR3. The germline gives CDR1 SQVTM, CDR2 ANQGSEA. CDR3 sequence (DNA): TGCAGCGTTGCTTCGACGGCGAACACTGAAGCTTTCTTT. Translating gives CSVASTANTEAFF.

The rearrangement uses TRBV9 and TRBJ2-1, with 13 bases fitting TRBD2. V shed 4 bases, J shed 8 bases, and the junction held 3 bases outside the gene matches. The CDR3 contains 14 residues. The germline CDR1 and CDR2 sequences are SGDLS and YYNGEE. CDR3 region: CASSPGLAGDEQFF. DNA of the CDR3: TGTGCCAGCAGCCCAGGACTAGCGGGGGATGAGCAGTTCTTC.

This clone was detected only a few times. This chain uses TRBV28 with TRBJ2-7, with 7 positions matching TRBD2. Germline lookup yields CDR1 MDHEN and CDR2 SYDVKM. The length of the CDR3 is 14 residues. After removal of 3 bases from V and 5 bases from J, the junction contained 7 bases not matched to a gene. CDR3 sequence (DNA): TGTGCCAGCAGTTTGGGCGGGAGTGTCCACGAGCAGTACTTC. This gives the protein CASSLGGSVHEQYF.